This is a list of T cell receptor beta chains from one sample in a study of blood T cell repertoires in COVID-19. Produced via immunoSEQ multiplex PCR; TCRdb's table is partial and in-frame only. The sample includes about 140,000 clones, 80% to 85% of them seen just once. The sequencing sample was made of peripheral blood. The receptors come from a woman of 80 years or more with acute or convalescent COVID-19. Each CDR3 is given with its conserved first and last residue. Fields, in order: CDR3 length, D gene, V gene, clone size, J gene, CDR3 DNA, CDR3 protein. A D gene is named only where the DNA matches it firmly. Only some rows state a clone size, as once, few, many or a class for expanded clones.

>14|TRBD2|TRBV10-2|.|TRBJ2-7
TGCGCCAGCACTCTAGCGGAAACCTCCTACGAGCAGTACTTC
CASTLAETSYEQYF
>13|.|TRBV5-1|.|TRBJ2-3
TGCGCCAGCAGCGGGGGCAGCACAGATACGCAGTATTTT
CASSGGSTDTQYF
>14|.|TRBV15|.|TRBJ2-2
TGTGCCACCAGCAGAGACTACAGAACCGGGGAGCTGTTTTTT
CATSRDYRTGELFF
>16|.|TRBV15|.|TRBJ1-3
TGTGCCACCAGCACCCCTAAGCTGGAGGTCGGAAACACCATATATTTT
CATSTPKLEVGNTIYF
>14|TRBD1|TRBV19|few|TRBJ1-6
TGTGCCAGTAGTGTGACAGGGTTGGGTTCACCCCTCCACTTT
CASSVTGLGSPLHF
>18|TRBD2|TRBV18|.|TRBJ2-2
TGTGCCAGCTCACCCCTTGGACTAGCGGGAGTTAGCACCGGGGAGCTGTTTTTT
CASSPLGLAGVSTGELFF
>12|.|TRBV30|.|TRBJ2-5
TGTGCCTGGAGGTCAGGGTCCGTGACCCAGTACTTC
CAWRSGSVTQYF
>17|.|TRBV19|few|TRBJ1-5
TGTGCCAGTAGTAGATTACCCCGGGTTTATAGCAATCAGCCCCAGCATTTT
CASSRLPRVYSNQPQHF
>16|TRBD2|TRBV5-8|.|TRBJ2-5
TGTGCCAGCAGCTTGTATGGACTAGCGGGGCAAGAGACCCAGTACTTC
CASSLYGLAGQETQYF
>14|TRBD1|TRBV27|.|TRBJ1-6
TGTGCCAGCATTCCGGGACAGGACGATTCACCCCTCCACTTT
CASIPGQDDSPLHF
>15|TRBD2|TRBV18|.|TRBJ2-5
TGTGCCAGCTCGCCTACTAGCGGGGGGGCTGAGACCCAGTACTTC
CASSPTSGGAETQYF
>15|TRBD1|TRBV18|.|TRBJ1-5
TGTGCCAGCTCACCAGGGACAGGGCGCAATCAGCCCCAGCATTTT
CASSPGTGRNQPQHF
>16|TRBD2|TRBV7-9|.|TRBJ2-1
TGTGCCAGCAGCCCTGGACTAGCGGTTTCCTACAATGAGCAGTTCTTC
CASSPGLAVSYNEQFF
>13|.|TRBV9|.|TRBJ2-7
TGTGCCAGCAGCGTGCAACCCAGGGGAGAGCAGTACTTC
CASSVQPRGEQYF
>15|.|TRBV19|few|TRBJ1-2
TGTGCCAGTAGTTTCGGACACTTCAACAACTATGGCTACACCTTC
CASSFGHFNNYGYTF
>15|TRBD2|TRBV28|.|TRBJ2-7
TGTGCCAGCAGCCTACTAGCGGGAGGTGTCTACGAGCAGTACTTC
CASSLLAGGVYEQYF
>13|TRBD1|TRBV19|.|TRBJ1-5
TGTGCCAGTAGTGGACAGGGTCATCAGCCCCAGCATTTT
CASSGQGHQPQHF
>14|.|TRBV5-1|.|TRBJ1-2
TGCGCCAGCAGTAAGGGGGAAGCTAACTATGGCTACACCTTC
CASSKGEANYGYTF
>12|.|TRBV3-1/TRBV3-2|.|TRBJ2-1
TGTGCCAGCAGTGCTAGGATCGATGAGCAGTTCTTC
CASSARIDEQFF
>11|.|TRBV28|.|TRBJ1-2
TGTGCCAGCGGGGGGTATCGTGGCTACACCTTC
CASGGYRGYTF
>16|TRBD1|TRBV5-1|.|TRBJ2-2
TGCGCCAGCAGCTTGGGACAGGGGATAGACACCGGGGAGCTGTTTTTT
CASSLGQGIDTGELFF
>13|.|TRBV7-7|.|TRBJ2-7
TGTGCCAGCAGCATCAGGGCCACTGACGAGCAGTACTTC
CASSIRATDEQYF
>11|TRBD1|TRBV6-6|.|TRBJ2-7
TGTGCCAGCGCAGGGGGCTACGAGCAGTACTTC
CASAGGYEQYF
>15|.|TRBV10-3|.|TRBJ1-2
TGTGCCATCAGTGTCAGGACAACGGGAGACTATGGCTACACCTTC
CAISVRTTGDYGYTF
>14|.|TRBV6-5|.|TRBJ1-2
TGTGCCAGCGTGAGGGGGTTTTCGGACTATGGCTACACCTTC
CASVRGFSDYGYTF
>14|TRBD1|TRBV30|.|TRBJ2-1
TGTGCCCGCCAGGGGGCAAGCTCCTACAATGAGCAGTTCTTC
CARQGASSYNEQFF
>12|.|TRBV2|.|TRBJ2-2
TGTGCCAGCGGCAAGAACACCGGGGAGCTGTTTTTT
CASGKNTGELFF
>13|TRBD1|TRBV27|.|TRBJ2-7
TGTGCCAGCAGTGAATACAGGGGCTACGAGCAGTACTTC
CASSEYRGYEQYF
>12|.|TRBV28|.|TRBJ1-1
TGTGCCACCCACCAGAGGCACACCGAAGCTTTCTTT
CATHQRHTEAFF
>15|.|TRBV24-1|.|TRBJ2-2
TGTGCCACCAGTGATTTACACCTTAACACCGGGGAGCTGTTTTTT
CATSDLHLNTGELFF
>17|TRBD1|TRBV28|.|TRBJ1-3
TGTGCCAGCAGCCCATTAGGACAGGCCTACTCTGGAAACACCATATATTTT
CASSPLGQAYSGNTIYF
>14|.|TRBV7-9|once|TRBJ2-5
TGTGCCAGCAGCCCTCGGACAGCTCGGGAGACCCAGTACTTC
CASSPRTARETQYF
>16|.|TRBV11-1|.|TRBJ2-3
TGTGCCAGCAGCGGGGGGTACCTGGGGCCCACAGATACGCAGTATTTT
CASSGGYLGPTDTQYF